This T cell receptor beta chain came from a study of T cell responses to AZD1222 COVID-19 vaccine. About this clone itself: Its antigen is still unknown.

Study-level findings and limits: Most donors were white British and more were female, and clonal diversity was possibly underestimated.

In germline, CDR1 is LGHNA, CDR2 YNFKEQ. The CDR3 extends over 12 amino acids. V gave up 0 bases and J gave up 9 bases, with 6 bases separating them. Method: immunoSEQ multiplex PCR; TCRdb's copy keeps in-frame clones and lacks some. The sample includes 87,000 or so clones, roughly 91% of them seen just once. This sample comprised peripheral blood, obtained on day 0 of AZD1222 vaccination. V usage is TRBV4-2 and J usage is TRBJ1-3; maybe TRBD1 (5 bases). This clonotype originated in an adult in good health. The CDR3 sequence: CASSQEGGTIYF. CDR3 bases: TGTGCCAGCAGCCAAGAGGGGGGCACCATATATTTT.